Listed below are T cell receptor beta chains from one sample, sequenced in a study of T cell responses to AZD1222 COVID-19 vaccine. The protocol was immunoSEQ multiplex PCR, while the TCRdb copy is restricted to in-frame clones and leaves out a portion. The sample holds approximately 190,000 clones, approximately 94% seen once. This sample comprised peripheral blood, obtained on day 0 of AZD1222 vaccination. These TCRs come from an adult in good health. The CDR3 runs from the conserved cysteine through the conserved F or W. The D gene is left open where the match is weak. Not every row has a clone size; where given, it reads once, few, many or a size class.

>TRBD2|TRBV7-7|TRBJ2-3|-
CASSSGRTDTQYF
TGTGCTAGCAGTAGCGGGAGGACAGATACGCAGTATTTT
>-|TRBV5-6|TRBJ1-2|-
CASSFRDGYTF
TGTGCCAGCAGCTTCCGCGATGGCTACACCTTC
>-|TRBV19|TRBJ1-2|-
CASSISGRGHGYTF
TGTGCCAGTAGTATTTCCGGCAGGGGTCATGGCTACACCTTC
>-|TRBV27|TRBJ2-7|few
CASSLGSGSYEQYF
TGTGCCAGCAGTTTAGGTAGCGGCTCCTACGAGCAGTACTTC
>-|TRBV19|TRBJ1-1|-
CASSIKDSPNTEAFF
TGTGCCAGTAGTATTAAGGACAGCCCGAACACTGAAGCTTTCTTT
>-|TRBV14|TRBJ1-1|-
CASSQDQGMNTEAFF
TGTGCCAGCAGCCAAGATCAGGGGATGAACACTGAAGCTTTCTTT
>-|TRBV21-1|TRBJ2-2|-
CASSLQLSGELFF
TGTGCCAGCAGCCTACAGTTGTCCGGGGAGCTGTTTTTT
>TRBD1|TRBV19|TRBJ1-6|few
CASSTGQGDSPLHF
TGTGCCAGTAGTACCGGACAGGGGGATTCACCCCTCCACTTT
>-|TRBV18|TRBJ1-1|-
CASSPKNTEAFF
TGTGCCAGCTCACCAAAGAACACTGAAGCTTTCTTT
>TRBD2|TRBV3-1/TRBV3-2|TRBJ2-3|-
CASSPRLAGGKDTQYF
TGTGCCAGCAGCCCTCGACTAGCGGGAGGTAAAGATACGCAGTATTTT
>TRBD2|TRBV7-2|TRBJ2-7|-
CASSPRTSGTYEQYF
TGTGCCAGCAGCCCCAGGACTAGCGGGACTTACGAGCAGTACTTC
>-|TRBV27|TRBJ1-4|-
CASSWGGGNEKLFF
TGTGCCAGCAGTTGGGGTGGCGGGAATGAAAAACTGTTTTTT
>-|TRBV14|TRBJ1-2|once
CASSQARVEGYTF
TGTGCCAGCAGCCAAGCCAGGGTAGAGGGCTACACCTTC
>-|TRBV12-3/TRBV12-4|TRBJ2-7|-
CASSLKVEQYF
TGTGCCAGCAGTCTAAAGGTCGAGCAGTACTTC
>TRBD2|TRBV9|TRBJ2-7|once
CASSTIGGKGTSGRSNCHEQYF
TGTGCCAGCAGCACAATCGGGGGGAAGGGAACTAGCGGGAGATCCAACTGTCACGAGCAGTACTTC
>-|TRBV28|TRBJ2-7|-
CASSPGTLVGYEQYF
TGTGCCAGCAGTCCCGGGACTTTAGTAGGCTACGAGCAGTACTTC
>-|TRBV3-1/TRBV3-2|TRBJ1-4|-
CASSTTTNEKLFF
TGTGCCAGCAGCACCACAACTAATGAAAAACTGTTTTTT
>-|TRBV9|TRBJ1-2|-
CASSVGPRDAGYTF
TGTGCCAGCAGCGTAGGGCCCAGGGATGCTGGCTACACCTTC
>TRBD1|TRBV9|TRBJ1-3|-
CASSVGSQGLGNTIYF
TGTGCCAGCAGCGTAGGATCACAGGGGCTTGGAAACACCATATATTTT
>-|TRBV28|TRBJ1-3|-
CASIRGAGNTIYF
TGTGCCAGCATCCGGGGGGCTGGAAACACCATATATTTT
>-|TRBV28|TRBJ1-2|-
CASTWTVGGYTF
TGTGCCAGCACCTGGACCGTCGGGGGCTACACCTTC
>TRBD2|TRBV29-1|TRBJ2-1|-
CSVPRLGTRGNEQFF
TGCAGCGTCCCTAGGCTCGGGACTAGGGGGAATGAGCAGTTCTTC
>TRBD1|TRBV29-1|TRBJ1-1|-
CSGRQGAPLNTEAFF
TGCAGCGGAAGACAGGGGGCGCCACTGAACACTGAAGCTTTCTTT
>-|TRBV6-5|TRBJ1-2|-
CASSYSGRLNGYTF
TGTGCCAGCAGTTACTCAGGCAGGTTGAATGGCTACACCTTC
>TRBD2|TRBV14|TRBJ2-1|-
CASSQLAGGMDEQFF
TGTGCCAGCAGCCAACTAGCGGGAGGAATGGATGAGCAGTTCTTC
>-|TRBV29-1|TRBJ1-1|-
CSVEGTRGTEAFF
TGCAGCGTTGAAGGGACCAGAGGCACTGAAGCTTTCTTT
>-|TRBV5-1|TRBJ1-2|once
CASSLASGTAVDYGYTF
TGCGCCAGCAGCTTGGCCTCAGGGACCGCGGTCGACTATGGCTACACCTTC
>-|TRBV5-5|TRBJ1-3|-
CASSWGQRSGNTIYF
TGTGCCAGCAGCTGGGGACAACGCTCTGGAAACACCATATATTTT
>-|TRBV19|TRBJ1-5|-
CASSREVNQPQHF
TGTGCCAGTAGCAGGGAGGTGAATCAGCCCCAGCATTTT
>TRBD1|TRBV6-1|TRBJ1-6|-
CASSEGGGSSPLHF
TGTGCCAGCAGTGAAGGAGGGGGCAGTTCACCCCTCCACTTT
>-|TRBV29-1|TRBJ2-3|-
CSVGLSINTDTQYF
TGCAGCGTTGGTTTGTCAATAAACACAGATACGCAGTATTTT
>TRBD1|TRBV27|TRBJ1-2|-
CASSSTPGTAEGYGYTF
TGTGCCAGCAGCTCGACCCCTGGGACAGCAGAGGGCTATGGCTACACCTTC
>TRBD1|TRBV7-8|TRBJ1-4|-
CASSLVTSGGANEKLFF
TGTGCCAGCAGCTTAGTTACATCAGGGGGGGCTAATGAAAAACTGTTTTTT
>-|TRBV7-9|TRBJ2-4|-
CASSLSSVSYDF
TGTGCCAGCAGCTTGAGCTCGGTGTCCTACGACTTC
>-|TRBV5-8|TRBJ1-5|once
CASSLEAWDTKNQPQHF
TGTGCCAGCAGCTTGGAAGCTTGGGACACCAAAAATCAGCCCCAGCATTTT
>-|TRBV30|TRBJ1-5|-
CAWSVKGVGQPQHF
TGTGCCTGGAGTGTTAAGGGGGTTGGACAGCCCCAGCATTTT
>-|TRBV29-1|TRBJ1-2|-
CSVVVGGLGGYTF
TGCAGCGTTGTAGTAGGGGGGCTTGGCGGCTACACCTTC
>-|TRBV2|TRBJ2-3|-
CASSPPGPTDWDTQYF
TGTGCCAGCAGTCCACCAGGACCAACGGATTGGGATACGCAGTATTTT
>TRBD2|TRBV15|TRBJ2-3|-
CATSTGTSGTADTQYF
TGTGCCACCAGCACCGGGACTAGCGGGACGGCAGATACGCAGTATTTT
>-|TRBV3-1/TRBV3-2|TRBJ1-6|-
CASSQPGQVNSPLHF
TGTGCCAGCAGCCAGCCGGGACAAGTTAATTCACCCCTCCACTTT
>-|TRBV3-1/TRBV3-2|TRBJ1-3|-
CASSPSGGHTIYF
TGTGCCAGCAGCCCCTCGGGGGGGCACACCATATATTTT
>-|TRBV5-1|TRBJ1-3|-
CASSLPDSSGNTIYF
TGCGCCAGCAGCTTACCAGACTCCTCTGGAAACACCATATATTTT
>-|TRBV7-9|TRBJ1-1|once
CASTIGVVKGTEAFF
TGTGCCAGCACCATTGGGGTGGTAAAGGGAACTGAAGCTTTCTTT
>-|TRBV19|TRBJ2-2|-
CASTWRNTGELFF
TGTGCCAGTACTTGGAGGAACACCGGGGAGCTGTTTTTT
>-|TRBV28|TRBJ1-2|-
CASSLGGTGYTF
TGTGCCAGCAGTTTAGGGGGCACTGGCTACACCTTC
>TRBD2|TRBV29-1|TRBJ2-5|-
CSTWTSGSQETQYF
TGCAGCACCTGGACTAGCGGGAGTCAAGAGACCCAGTACTTC
>-|TRBV7-2|TRBJ2-1|-
CASSFGTLNNEQFF
TGTGCCAGCAGCTTCGGGACGTTAAACAATGAGCAGTTCTTC
>-|TRBV27|TRBJ1-1|-
CASSLGDTNTEAFF
TGTGCCAGCAGTTTGGGGGACACGAACACTGAAGCTTTCTTT